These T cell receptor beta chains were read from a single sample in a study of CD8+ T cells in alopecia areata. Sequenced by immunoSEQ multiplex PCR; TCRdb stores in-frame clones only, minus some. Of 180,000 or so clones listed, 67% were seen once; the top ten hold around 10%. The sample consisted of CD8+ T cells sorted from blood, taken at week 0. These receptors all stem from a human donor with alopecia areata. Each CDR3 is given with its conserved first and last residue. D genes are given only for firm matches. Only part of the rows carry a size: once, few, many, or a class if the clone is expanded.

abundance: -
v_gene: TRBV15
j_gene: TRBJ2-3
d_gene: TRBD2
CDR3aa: CATSRGTSGEQDTQYF
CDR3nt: TGTGCCACCAGCAGGGGAACTAGCGGGGAGCAAGATACGCAGTATTTT

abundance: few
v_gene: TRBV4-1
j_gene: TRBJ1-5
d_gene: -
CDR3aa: CASSPTIGQPQHF
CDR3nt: TGCGCCAGCAGCCCCACCATAGGACAGCCCCAGCATTTT

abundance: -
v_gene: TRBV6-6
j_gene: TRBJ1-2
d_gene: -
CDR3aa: CASSYSQGHYGYTF
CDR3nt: TGTGCCAGCAGTTACTCGCAGGGTCACTATGGCTACACCTTC

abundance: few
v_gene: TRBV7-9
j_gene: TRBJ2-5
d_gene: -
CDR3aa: CASSSPSDSDSQETQYF
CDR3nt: TGTGCCAGCAGCTCTCCCTCAGACAGCGACTCTCAAGAGACCCAGTACTTC

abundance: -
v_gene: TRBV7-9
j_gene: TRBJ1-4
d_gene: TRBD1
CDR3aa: CASSLGGQGVSNEKLFF
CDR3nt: TGTGCCAGCAGCTTAGGCGGACAGGGGGTTTCTAATGAAAAACTGTTTTTT

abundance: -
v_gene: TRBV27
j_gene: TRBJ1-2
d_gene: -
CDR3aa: CASSLFPANYGYTF
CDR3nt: TGTGCCAGCAGTTTATTCCCAGCTAACTATGGCTACACCTTC

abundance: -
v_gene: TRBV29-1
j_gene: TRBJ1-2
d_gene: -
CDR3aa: CSVVTGRADGYTF
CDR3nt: TGCAGCGTTGTAACAGGGAGGGCGGATGGCTACACCTTC

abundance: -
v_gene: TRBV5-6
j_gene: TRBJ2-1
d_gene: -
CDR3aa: CASSLGGGEQFF
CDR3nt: TGTGCCAGCAGCTTGGGGGGTGGTGAGCAGTTCTTC

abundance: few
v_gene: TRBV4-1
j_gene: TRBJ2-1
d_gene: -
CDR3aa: CASSQGPHTEQFF
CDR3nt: TGCGCCAGCAGCCAAGGGCCCCACACTGAGCAGTTCTTC

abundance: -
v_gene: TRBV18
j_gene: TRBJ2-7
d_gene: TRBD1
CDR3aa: CASSPGRDRHYEQYF
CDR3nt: TGTGCCAGCTCACCCGGCCGGGACAGGCACTACGAGCAGTACTTC

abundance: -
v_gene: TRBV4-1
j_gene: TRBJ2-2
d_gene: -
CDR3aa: CASSHFTGELFF
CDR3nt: TGCGCCAGCAGCCACTTCACCGGGGAGCTGTTTTTT

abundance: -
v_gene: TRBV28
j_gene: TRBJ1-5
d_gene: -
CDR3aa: CASSPGGSNQPQHF
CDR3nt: TGTGCCAGCAGTCCCGGCGGTAGCAATCAGCCCCAGCATTTT

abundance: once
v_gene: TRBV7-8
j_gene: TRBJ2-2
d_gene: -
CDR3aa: CASSPDKRNTGELFF
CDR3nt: TGTGCCAGCAGCCCGGACAAAAGGAACACCGGGGAGCTGTTTTTT

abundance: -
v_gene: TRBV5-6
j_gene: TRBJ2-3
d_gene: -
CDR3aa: CASSWGETDTQYF
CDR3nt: TGTGCCAGCAGTTGGGGAGAGACAGATACGCAGTATTTT

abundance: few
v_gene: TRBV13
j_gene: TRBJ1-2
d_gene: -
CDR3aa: CASSLAEDTNFYGYTF
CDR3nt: TGTGCCAGCAGCTTAGCGGAGGACACAAACTTCTATGGCTACACCTTC

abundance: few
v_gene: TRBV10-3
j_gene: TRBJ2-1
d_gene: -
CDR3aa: CAISESLIEQFF
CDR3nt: TGTGCCATCAGTGAGTCCCTAATTGAGCAGTTCTTC

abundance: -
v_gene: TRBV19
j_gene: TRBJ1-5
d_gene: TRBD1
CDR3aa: CASSTPNRGNQPQHF
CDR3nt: TGTGCCAGTAGTACTCCTAACAGGGGGAATCAGCCCCAGCATTTT

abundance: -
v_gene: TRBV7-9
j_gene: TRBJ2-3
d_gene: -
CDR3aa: CASSRYTDTQYF
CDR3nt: TGTGCCAGCAGCCGGTACACAGATACGCAGTATTTT

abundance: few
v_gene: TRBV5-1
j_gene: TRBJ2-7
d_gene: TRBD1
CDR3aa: CASSAYGTGTYEQYF
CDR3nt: TGCGCCAGCAGCGCTTACGGGACAGGGACTTACGAGCAGTACTTC

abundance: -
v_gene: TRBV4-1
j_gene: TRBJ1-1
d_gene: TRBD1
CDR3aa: CASSQERRGWTEAFF
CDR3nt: TGCGCCAGCAGCCAAGAGCGCAGGGGGTGGACTGAAGCTTTCTTT

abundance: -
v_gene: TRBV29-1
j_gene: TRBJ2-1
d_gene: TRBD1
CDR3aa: CSVEGDAGTGDEQFF
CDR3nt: TGCAGCGTTGAAGGGGACGCCGGGACAGGGGATGAGCAGTTCTTC

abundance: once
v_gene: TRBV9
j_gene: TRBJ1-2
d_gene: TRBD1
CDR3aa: CASSLGQGAYGYTF
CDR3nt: TGTGCCAGCAGCCTGGGACAGGGGGCCTATGGCTACACCTTC

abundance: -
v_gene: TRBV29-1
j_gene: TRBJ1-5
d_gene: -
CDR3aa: CSVEDPLSNQPQHF
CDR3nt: TGCAGCGTTGAAGATCCACTTAGCAATCAGCCCCAGCATTTT

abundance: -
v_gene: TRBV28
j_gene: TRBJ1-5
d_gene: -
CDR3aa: CASSPTNQPQHF
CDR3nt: TGTGCCAGCAGTCCTACCAATCAGCCCCAGCATTTT

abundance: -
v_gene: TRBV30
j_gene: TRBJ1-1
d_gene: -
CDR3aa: CAWIRGTEAFF
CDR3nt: TGTGCCTGGATAAGGGGGACTGAAGCTTTCTTT

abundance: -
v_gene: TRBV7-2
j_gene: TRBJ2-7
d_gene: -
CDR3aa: CASSLSQASYEQYF
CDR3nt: TGTGCCAGCAGCTTAAGTCAGGCCAGCTACGAGCAGTACTTC

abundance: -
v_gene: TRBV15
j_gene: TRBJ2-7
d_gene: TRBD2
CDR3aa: CATRTSTSSGIQYF
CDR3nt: TGTGCCACCAGGACCTCTACCTCTAGCGGGATACAGTACTTC

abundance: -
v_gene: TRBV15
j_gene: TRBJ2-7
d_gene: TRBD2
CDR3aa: CATSKVETSDEQYF
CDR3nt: TGTGCCACCAGCAAGGTCGAGACTAGCGACGAGCAGTACTTC

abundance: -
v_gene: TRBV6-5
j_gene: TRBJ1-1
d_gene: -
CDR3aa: CASSPTGPRITEAFF
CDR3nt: TGTGCCAGCAGTCCAACGGGCCCTAGGATAACTGAAGCTTTCTTT

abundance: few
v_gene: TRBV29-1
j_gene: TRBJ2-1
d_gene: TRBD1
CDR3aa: CSVDGVRDRGYNEQFF
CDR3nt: TGCAGCGTTGATGGAGTGCGGGACAGGGGTTACAATGAGCAGTTCTTC